The 15 T cell receptor beta chains in this list originate from one sample, sequenced in a study of CD8+ T cells in alopecia areata. Treatment denoted: oral pan-JAK inhibitor, 5-10 mg twice daily. RNA extraction was followed by reverse transcription into cDNA, which acted as the sequencing template. Sequencing was performed with immunoSEQ multiplex PCR; in TCRdb, only in-frame clones are kept and a portion is missing. The sample has approximately 280,000 clones, nearly 60% seen once; the top ten hold approximately 1.7%. The sample here was CD4+ T cells sorted from blood, taken at week 24, from a patient treated with tofacitinib. Receptors originate from a human donor with alopecia areata.

V usage is TRBV5-6 and J usage is TRBJ1-1, with D maybe TRBD1 (5 bases). The CDR3 has 15 residues. The V gene's germline CDR1 is SGHDT and CDR2 YYEEEE. Trimming took off 4 bases at V and 10 bases at J, with 23 bases between the two ends. The CDR3 spells CASSPKPGETGGAFF. The CDR3 region has the DNA TGTGCCAGCAGCCCGAAGCCCGGGGAAACGGGGGGAGCTTTCTTT.

The J gene is TRBJ2-3, the V gene TRBV5-1, with TRBD1 matching 11 bases. Looked up from germline, CDR1 is SGHRS and CDR2 is YFSETQ. The trim removed 6 bases at V and 2 bases at J, leaving 8 bases unmatched. This CDR3 region has 16 residues. CDR3 in DNA: TGCGCCAGCATGTCTGGGACAGGGGGTCCCACAGATACGCAGTATTTT. Its protein product is CASMSGTGGPTDTQYF.

This clone was found a few times. The rearrangement links TRBV9 to TRBJ1-1; D is possibly TRBD1 (6 bases). Trimming removed 0 bases from V and 1 base from J, with 10 bases in between. Germline V gene sequence: CDR1 SGDLS, CDR2 YYNGEE. The CDR3 extends over 15 amino acids. Here the CDR3 DNA reads TGTGCCAGCAGCGTAGCAGGGGACTCGAACACTGAAGCTTTCTTT. This gives the protein CASSVAGDSNTEAFF.

J is TRBJ1-5 and V is TRBV11-2, with D tentatively TRBD1 (6 bases). This CDR3 region has 15 residues. Germline values: CDR1 SGHAT, CDR2 FQNNGV. V lost 4 bases, J lost 4 bases, and 14 bases lay in between. CDR3 in amino acids: CASSSGRGRNQPQHF. The CDR3 DNA is TGTGCCAGCAGCTCCGGACGGGGGCGAAATCAGCCCCAGCATTTT.

CDR3 residues: CASSATRTSQETQYF. CDR3 DNA: TGTGCCAGCAGCGCAACCAGGACATCTCAAGAGACCCAGTACTTC. The gene calls are TRBV9 and TRBJ2-5; the D gene is possibly TRBD1 (5 bases). In germline, CDR1 is SGDLS, CDR2 YYNGEE. V was pared by 3 bases and J by 2 bases, with 14 bases between. The CDR3 loop spans 15 amino acids.

Only a few counts were recorded for this clone. J is TRBJ2-7 and V is TRBV27; 7 bases match TRBD1. In germline, CDR1 is MNHEY, CDR2 SMNVEV (reference sequence). The CDR3 consists of 14 residues. V lost 3 bases and J lost 2; bases outside the gene matches: 4. For the CDR3, the DNA is TGTGCCAGCAGTTTGGGACAGCGAGCCTACGAGCAGTACTTC. Protein: CASSLGQRAYEQYF.

The chain has TRBV30 and TRBJ1-1; possibly TRBD1 for D (6 bases). The CDR3 runs 13 residues. V lost 4 bases to trimming and J lost 5 bases, with 14 bases between them. The germline gives CDR1 GTSNPN, CDR2 SVGIG (reference sequence). The CDR3 coding sequence is TGTGCCTGGAAAACCAAGGGGGGGACTGAAGCTTTCTTT. Translating it yields CAWKTKGGTEAFF.

The CDR3 loop reads CSVEDSPGQGKDTEAFF. The CDR3 bases are TGCAGCGTTGAAGATTCCCCCGGACAGGGGAAAGACACTGAAGCTTTCTTT. The rearrangement links TRBV29-1 to TRBJ1-1; 9 bases line up with TRBD1. Trimming removed 0 bases from V and 3 bases from J; junction bases left unmatched: 11. The germline CDR1 and CDR2 sequences are SQVTM and ANQGSEA. The CDR3 runs to 17 residues.

The chain combines TRBV5-1 with TRBJ1-1; 10 nucleotides align to TRBD1. CDR1 is SGHRS and CDR2 is YFSETQ in the germline V gene. CDR3 size: 13 residues. Trimming removed 2 bases from V and 6 bases from J; junction bases left unmatched: 1. The CDR3 is CASSLGQGAEAFF. As DNA, the CDR3 is TGCGCCAGCAGCTTAGGACAGGGGGCTGAAGCTTTCTTT.

A few counts support this clone. V and J are TRBV7-2 and TRBJ1-4; no definite D call. Trimming removed 4 bases from V and 7 bases from J, with 10 bases in between. The CDR3 loop spans 13 amino acids. Germline V gene sequence: CDR1 SGHTA, CDR2 FQGNSA. CDR3: CASSSFGGEKLFF. CDR3 in DNA: TGTGCCAGCAGCTCTTTCGGAGGTGAAAAACTGTTTTTT.

The chain carries TRBV7-2 and TRBJ2-7; D is possibly TRBD2 (6 bases). This CDR3 contains 15 residues. Trimming left V 0 bases short and J 4 bases short, with 13 bases between. The V gene's germline CDR1 is SGHTA and CDR2 FQGNSA. CDR3 amino acids: CASSLAHGGAYEQYF. The CDR3 nucleotides read TGTGCCAGCAGCTTAGCCCACGGGGGTGCTTACGAGCAGTACTTC. Combining the CDR3 with reference TRBV7-2 and TRBJ2-7 gives the whole variable domain GAGVSQSPSNKVTEKGKDVELRCDPISGHTALYWYRQSLGQGLEFLIYFQGNSAPDKSGLPSDRFSAERTGGSVSTLTIQRTQQEDSAVYLCASSLAHGGAYEQYFGPGTRLTVT.

The chain couples TRBV4-1 to TRBJ2-1; D is unresolved. The CDR3 is made up of 17 amino acids. The ends were cut back, 4 bases at V and 0 bases at J, with 16 bases in the middle. In germline, CDR1 is MGHRA, CDR2 YSYEKL. CDR3 coding DNA: TGCGCCAGCAGCCGAATTACCGGGCCTAGCTCCTACAATGAGCAGTTCTTC. Its protein is CASSRITGPSSYNEQFF.

The J gene is TRBJ2-7, the V gene TRBV5-1; D may be TRBD1 (6 bases). The CDR3 contains 14 residues. Germline V CDR1 and CDR2: SGHRS, YFSETQ. Trimming pared 0 bases from V and 2 bases from J, leaving 9 bases between. The CDR3 DNA follows: TGCGCCAGCAGCTTGGGACAGGCCGCCTACGAGCAGTACTTC. This sequence encodes CASSLGQAAYEQYF.

This clone showed up just a few times. This rearrangement joins TRBV30 to TRBJ1-1; D might be TRBD1 (5 bases). The germline gives CDR1 GTSNPN, CDR2 SVGIG (reference sequence). V gave up 2 bases and J gave up 7 bases, with 11 bases separating them. The CDR3 covers 12 residues. CDR3 amino acids: CAWSQGRGEAFF. As DNA, the CDR3 is TGTGCCTGGAGTCAGGGTCGGGGTGAAGCTTTCTTT.

The chain combines TRBV7-2 with TRBJ2-5, with D tentatively TRBD2 (5 bases). Germline V lookup: CDR1 SGHTA, CDR2 FQGNSA. This CDR3 spans 15 amino acids. Trimming removed 4 bases at V and 7 bases at J, with 19 bases between. This CDR3 is CASSSPGSLRVTQYF. The DNA for the CDR3 is TGTGCCAGCAGCTCCCCGGGGTCATTAAGAGTGACCCAGTACTTC.